The 24 T cell receptor beta chains below come from one sample, sequenced in a study of identical twins. Via MiXCR, TCRdb re-called the 5' RACE reads, giving one row per CDR3 protein. The sample includes about 280,000 distinct CDR3 sequences, roughly 8.6% of them seen just once. This sample was shared with a second study, whose subject was yellow fever vaccine responses in identical twins.

Sequencing used memory (CD45RO+) T cells sorted from blood. Receptors originate from a woman under 30 in good health.

The genes are TRBV6-1 and TRBJ1-2; perhaps TRBD1 as D (5 bases). The V and J ends lost 5 bases and 11 bases respectively, with 21 bases between them. The length of the CDR3 is 14 residues. Per the germline V gene, CDR1 is MNHNS and CDR2 is SASEGT. This CDR3 is CASSTVQDGGWYTF. In nucleotides, the CDR3 is TGTGCCAGCAGTACCGTACAGGATGGCGGGTGGTACACCTTC.

At least ten counts were recorded for this clonotype. The chain recombines TRBV12-3 or TRBV12-4 with TRBJ2-5; TRBD1 is a possible D gene (5 bases). The CDR3 extends over 13 amino acids. V shed 3 bases and J shed 2 bases, with 7 bases lying between them. CDR3 amino acids: CASSFAGQETQYF. In DNA, the CDR3 is TGTGCCAGCAGTTTTGCAGGGCAAGAGACCCAGTACTTC.

Only a few counts were recorded for this clonotype. This chain links TRBV12-5 with TRBJ2-3; TRBD2 matches 8 bases. This CDR3 region has 15 residues. Looked up from germline, CDR1 is LGHNT and CDR2 is FRNRAP. V was clipped by 5 bases and J by 2 bases; unmatched bases: 6. The CDR3 DNA reads as TGTGCTAGTGGTGGGCTAGCGGGCTTCACAGATACGCAGTATTTT. Translation: CASGGLAGFTDTQYF.

The chain couples TRBV11-1 to TRBJ2-6; D might be TRBD2 (5 bases). The CDR3 runs 18 residues. V lost 1 base to trimming and J lost 0 bases, with 13 bases between them. Germline CDR1 is SGHAT and CDR2 is FQDESV (reference sequence). The chain's CDR3 is CASSLGLSGSSGANVLTF. The CDR3 DNA follows: TGTGCCAGCAGCTTAGGACTGAGTGGGAGCTCTGGGGCCAACGTCCTGACTTTC.

The chain links TRBV20-1 to TRBJ1-1; D is uncertain. Trimming cost V 1 base and J 0 bases, with 0 bases left between them. CDR3 length: 11 residues. In germline, CDR1 is DFQATT, CDR2 SNEGSKA (reference sequence). CDR3: CSARVNTEAFF. CDR3 bases: TGCAGTGCTAGAGTGAACACTGAAGCTTTCTTT.

This clonotype was seen a handful of times. The chain recombines TRBV24-1 with TRBJ2-1; possible D gene TRBD2, 7 bases. Germline V CDR1 and CDR2: KGHDR, SFDVKD. V dropped 5 bases and J dropped 8 bases, with 24 bases sitting between them. CDR3 length: 17 residues. CDR3 DNA sequence: TGTGCCACCAGTGGCTGGGGGGCTAGAGGGAGGGAAGATGAGCAGTTCTTC. It yields the protein CATSGWGARGREDEQFF.

This clonotype was seen at least ten times. The chain recombines TRBV28 with TRBJ1-1; D ambiguous. Deletions cut 5 bases from V and 1 base from J, with 14 bases between. This CDR3 has 15 amino acids. Per germline, CDR1 MDHEN and CDR2 SYDVKM. CDR3 nucleotides: TGTGCCAGCAGTCCCCAAAAACACCCGAACACTGAAGCTTTCTTT. Its translation is CASSPQKHPNTEAFF.

This clonotype has only a few counts. The rearrangement joins TRBV7-7 to TRBJ2-3; 13 bases are a match to TRBD2. Germline values: CDR1 SSHAT, CDR2 FNYEAQ (reference sequence). The CDR3 loop spans 16 amino acids. V gave up 5 bases and J gave up 5 bases; unmatched junction bases: 7. The CDR3: CASSAGTSGAGDTQYF. CDR3 in DNA: TGTGCCAGCAGCGCCGGGACTAGCGGGGCTGGAGATACGCAGTATTTT.

The V gene is TRBV12-3 or TRBV12-4, the J gene TRBJ2-7, with 8 bases fitting TRBD1. The CDR3 extends over 14 amino acids. Trimming removed 3 bases from V and 1 base from J; junction bases left unmatched: 2. The DNA for the CDR3 is TGTGCCAGCAGTTTCAGGACAGGGTCCTACGAGCAGTACTTC. It specifies CASSFRTGSYEQYF.

At least ten counts were recorded for this clonotype. This chain links TRBV20-1 with TRBJ1-6, with D uncertain. Germline values: CDR1 DFQATT, CDR2 SNEGSKA (reference sequence). CDR3 size: 13 residues. With 6 bases removed from V and 10 bases from J, the gap between germline ends came to 16 bases. The CDR3 region is CSAQFAVASPLHF. The CDR3 coding sequence is TGCAGTGCCCAATTCGCGGTGGCCTCACCCCTCCACTTT.

This clonotype was detected ten times or more. The chain uses TRBV10-3 and TRBJ2-7; 15 bases align to TRBD2. V lost 6 bases and J lost 4; bases outside the gene matches: 4. The germline gives CDR1 ENHRY, CDR2 SYGVKD. The CDR3 totals 15 residues. The chain's CDR3 is CAISPGTSGRYEQYF. CDR3 in DNA: TGTGCCATCAGCCCCGGGACTAGCGGGAGGTACGAGCAGTACTTC.

Only a few counts were recorded for this clonotype. The chain has TRBV18 and TRBJ2-3; perhaps TRBD1 as D (6 bases). The CDR3 is 16 amino acids. Germline V gene lookup returns CDR1 KGHSH and CDR2 LQKENI. The V end lost 4 bases, the J end lost 1 base, and 15 bases lay between the germline ends. The CDR3 is CASSLKQGKGTDTQYF. The CDR3 bases are TGTGCCAGCTCACTGAAACAGGGAAAGGGCACAGATACGCAGTATTTT.

This clonotype was detected many times. The chain is built from TRBV28 and TRBJ1-6; the match to TRBD1 covers 11 bases. Germline values: CDR1 MDHEN, CDR2 SYDVKM. Losses at the gene ends were 6 bases for V and 6 bases for J; bases not matched to a gene: 4. The CDR3 extends over 15 amino acids. The CDR3 bases are TGTGCCAGCAGACCCGGGACAGGGGGTAATTCACCCCTCCACTTT. This sequence encodes CASRPGTGGNSPLHF.

This clonotype was seen repeatedly, ten times or more. The chain is built from TRBV6-1 and TRBJ2-7, with D uncertain. V was shortened by 3 bases and J by 1 base, with 7 bases between the two germline ends. CDR1 and CDR2 from the germline V gene are MNHNS and SASEGT. This CDR3 has 13 amino acids. CDR3 protein: CASSDLSSYEQYV. The CDR3 bases are TGTGCCAGCAGTGACCTAAGTTCCTACGAGCAGTACGTC.

This clonotype has at least ten counts. The V call is TRBV6-1, the J call TRBJ1-5; 8 bases fit TRBD1. Looked up from germline, CDR1 is MNHNS and CDR2 is SASEGT. Germline trimming cut 4 bases from V and 1 base from J; bases unmatched to any gene: 9. The CDR3 sequence is 17 residues long. The CDR3 protein is CASSASRGLTSNQPQHF. The CDR3 nucleotides are TGTGCCAGCAGTGCCTCCAGGGGGCTGACGAGCAATCAGCCCCAGCATTTT.

This clonotype showed up just a few times. This rearrangement joins TRBV27 to TRBJ2-7, with D perhaps matching TRBD1 (5 bases). Trimming left V 10 bases short and J 3 bases short, with 10 bases between. Germline V CDR1 and CDR2: MNHEY, SMNVEV (reference sequence). The CDR3 length is 11 residues. This CDR3 is CATRQNYEQYV. For the CDR3, the DNA is TGTGCCACCAGACAGAACTACGAGCAGTACGTC.

This clonotype was seen at least ten times. V is TRBV3-1 and J is TRBJ2-2; 7 nucleotides match TRBD1. The CDR3 contains 14 residues. V lost 6 bases and J lost 7; bases outside the gene matches: 8. Germline CDR1 is LGHDT and CDR2 is YNNKEL (reference sequence). CDR3 sequence: CASRAGTELGELFF. The DNA for the CDR3 is TGTGCCAGCAGAGCCGGGACAGAGCTCGGGGAGCTGTTTTTT.

This clonotype was found a few times. V gene TRBV19 combines with J gene TRBJ1-2, with 8 bases fitting TRBD1. This CDR3 region has 20 residues. The junction had 18 bases not matched to a gene; V was cut back by 1 base and J by 2 bases. Germline V CDR1 and CDR2: LNHDA, SQIVND (reference sequence). The CDR3 sequence is CASSIGWQGALVRGNYGYTF. The CDR3 DNA sequence: TGTGCCAGTAGTATAGGCTGGCAGGGGGCACTGGTAAGAGGAAACTATGGCTACACCTTC.

This chain uses TRBV13 with TRBJ1-1; D ambiguous. CDR3 size: 14 residues. Germline CDR1 and CDR2: PRHDT and FYEKMQ (reference sequence). V was clipped by 3 bases and J by 2 bases, with 10 bases between them. Here the CDR3 reads CASSLIGSNTEAFF. The CDR3 DNA follows: TGTGCCAGCAGCTTGATAGGGAGCAACACTGAAGCTTTCTTT.

V is TRBV7-3 and J is TRBJ2-3; 10 bases agree with TRBD2. The trim removed 4 bases at V and 2 bases at J, leaving 3 bases unmatched. CDR1 SGHTA and CDR2 FQGTGA come from the germline V gene. This CDR3 has 15 residues. DNA of the CDR3: TGTGCCAGCAGCTCTAGCGGGAGTAACACAGATACGCAGTATTTT. It specifies CASSSSGSNTDTQYF.

This clonotype was counted only a few times. V usage is TRBV24-1 and J usage is TRBJ2-5; the match to TRBD1 covers 8 bases. Trimming at V came to 3 bases and at J to 5 bases, leaving 10 bases not matched to a gene. The CDR3 runs to 16 residues. Looked up from germline, CDR1 is KGHDR and CDR2 is SFDVKD. The CDR3 reads CATSDNTAGGWETQYF. The CDR3 DNA reads TGTGCCACCAGTGATAACACTGCAGGGGGCTGGGAGACCCAGTACTTC.

This clonotype was counted ten times or more. The V and J genes are TRBV10-3 and TRBJ2-1; 7 nucleotides agree with TRBD2. V dropped 4 bases and J dropped 6; count of bases not matched to a gene: 9. CDR3 length equals 15 residues. CDR1 and CDR2 (germline): ENHRY, SYGVKD. The chain's CDR3 is CAISALGGRGNEQFF. Here the CDR3 DNA reads TGTGCCATCAGTGCCCTCGGAGGGAGGGGCAATGAGCAGTTCTTC.

The chain joins TRBV15 to TRBJ2-3; 7 bases fit TRBD1. Germline assignment: CDR1 LNHNV and CDR2 YYDKDF (reference sequence). The V segment lost 7 bases and the J segment 6 bases; nucleotides outside the gene matches: 7. CDR3 length equals 13 residues. The CDR3 bases are TGTGCCACCAAGACAGGGAAGGAGGATACGCAGTATTTT. Translating it yields CATKTGKEDTQYF.

This clonotype was counted ten times or more. V gene TRBV5-1 combines with J gene TRBJ2-3; perhaps TRBD1 as D (6 bases). V lost 4 bases and J lost 0, with 9 bases in between. Germline-derived CDR1 and CDR2 are SGHRS and YFSETQ. The CDR3 runs 14 residues. CDR3 sequence: CASSTQGSTDTQYF. The DNA of the CDR3 is TGCGCCAGCAGCACTCAGGGGAGCACAGATACGCAGTATTTT.